This passage covers 8 T cell receptor beta chains from one sample sequenced in a study of OX40 agonist ivuxolimab in advanced cancers. TCRdb's table, derived via immunoSEQ multiplex PCR, lists solely in-frame clones and lacks some. The table includes about 84,000 clones, approximately 92% detected once. Here the sequenced sample was CD4+ or CD8+ T cells sorted from blood, taken in a trial of the OX40 agonist ivuxolimab. These receptor sequences come from an adult with an advanced solid tumor such as melanoma, head and neck, liver or kidney cancer.

The rearrangement links TRBV7-9 to TRBJ2-1; D possibly uses TRBD1 or TRBD2 (6 bases each). The CDR3 spans 16 residues. Germline V lookup: CDR1 SEHNR, CDR2 FQNEAQ (reference sequence). V lost 0 bases to trimming and J lost 9 bases, with 18 bases between them. The CDR3 loop reads CASSLALGGRRSEQFF. CDR3 nucleotides: TGTGCCAGCAGCTTAGCACTCGGGGGCCGGAGGAGTGAGCAGTTCTTC.

The V gene is TRBV4-3, the J gene TRBJ1-4, with a tentative D call TRBD1 (5 bases). The CDR3 consists of 13 residues. CDR1 is LGHNA and CDR2 is YSLEER in the germline V gene. Trimming shortened V by 7 bases and J by 8 bases, and 14 bases separated the two germline ends. The CDR3 DNA sequence: TGCGCCAGCACCCGGCAGGGCAGCGAAAAACTGTTTTTT. Protein: CASTRQGSEKLFF.

The chain carries TRBV7-9 and TRBJ1-1, with D possibly being TRBD1 (5 bases). Germline V CDR1 and CDR2: SEHNR, FQNEAQ (reference sequence). V was shortened by 3 bases and J by 6 bases, with 14 bases between the two germline ends. This CDR3 region has 14 residues. The CDR3 DNA sequence: TGTGCCAGCAGCTTTAATGGGGGATTCGCTGAAGCTTTCTTT. This codes for CASSFNGGFAEAFF.

This clone has just one count. This chain connects TRBV28 to TRBJ1-3; D perhaps matches TRBD1 (6 bases). CDR1 MDHEN and CDR2 SYDVKM come from the germline V gene. The length of the CDR3 is 15 residues. Trimming shortened V by 5 bases and J by 4 bases, and 15 bases separated the two germline ends. CDR3 DNA sequence: TGTGCCAGCAGTGATATGGGGGCAGGGGGAAACACCATATATTTT. Encoded protein: CASSDMGAGGNTIYF.

About this clone itself: The junction does not match germline at one end; this may be a read error. The chain couples TRBV7-9 to TRBJ2-7; TRBD2 agrees at 8 bases. The CDR3 contains 13 residues. Germline V gene sequence: CDR1 SEHNR, CDR2 FQNEAQ (reference sequence). The CDR3 DNA reads TGTGCCAGCAGCCTAGCGGGCGCCTACGAGCAGTACTTC. Its protein product is CASSLAGAYEQYF.

CDR3 coding DNA: TGTGCCAGCTCACCATCAGGGGGGATCTATGGCTACACCTTC. This codes for CASSPSGGIYGYTF. The chain employs TRBV18 and TRBJ1-2; TRBD1 agrees at 7 bases. The ends lost 2 bases at V and 4 bases at J; junction bases unmatched: 4. This CDR3 contains 14 residues. CDR1 is KGHSH, CDR2 LQKENI, per germline.

This clone has only one observation. The CDR3 sequence: CASSLEENYGYTF. The CDR3 DNA sequence: TGTGCCAGCAGCTTGGAAGAGAACTATGGCTACACCTTC. This sequence joins TRBV7-9 and TRBJ1-2; D not certain. Germline assignment: CDR1 SEHNR and CDR2 FQNEAQ (reference sequence). CDR3 length equals 13 residues. Trimming cost V 3 bases and J 2 bases, with 7 bases left between them.

This rearrangement joins TRBV5-4 to TRBJ2-3, with 12 bases that match TRBD2. The CDR3 covers 17 residues. Germline lookup yields CDR1 SGHNT and CDR2 YYREEE (reference sequence). J lost 3 bases, V lost 0 bases, and 5 bases had no gene match. DNA for the CDR3: TGTGCCAGCAGCTTGGCCGGGACTAGCGGGCTAACAGATACGCAGTATTTT. Translated: CASSLAGTSGLTDTQYF.